This TCR beta chain is drawn from a study of blood T cells in healthy people across ages. Then a second PCR, running about 6 to 12 cycles, was carried out with a sample-barcoded 5' primer and a J-beta primer mix. A single record per CDR3 protein comes from TCRdb applying MiXCR to the 5' RACE reads. Of 800,000 or so distinct CDR3 sequences listed, more than 20% are singletons. As concerns this clonotype: At one of its ends the junction is not consistent with the germline gene, which may arise from a read error.

The germline V gene has CDR1 MNHNY and CDR2 SVGAGI (reference sequence). The CDR3 has 13 amino acids. These records were also assigned to another study, of T cells of mothers and their children.

The receptor comes from a boy aged 10-17 years in good health. The chain recombines TRBV6-6 with TRBJ2-5; no firm D call. Source material: blood. CDR3 loop: CAGSYGREETQYF. The CDR3 bases are TGTGCCGGCAGTTACGGGCGCGAAGAGACCCAGTACTTC.